The clone carrying this T cell receptor beta chain appeared many times. These data belong to a study of T-cell reconstitution after alpha-beta-depleted transplantation in children. The TCRbeta library incorporated unique molecular identifiers. TCRdb recomputed calls from the PCR reads with MiXCR, one row per CDR3 protein. The sample lists about 190,000 distinct CDR3 sequences, approximately 12% occurring once. Deletions cut 1 base from V and 2 bases from J, with 15 bases between. CDR3 length: 15 residues. Germline values: CDR1 SQVTM, CDR2 ANQGSEA. The chain joins TRBV29-1 to TRBJ2-7, with D unclear. The sequence was obtained from a boy aged 2-9 years with acute myeloid leukemia, due to receive a stem cell transplant. The specimen was PBMCs, collected before TCRalphabeta/CD19-depleted stem cell transplant. For the CDR3, the DNA is TGCAGCGTTGAAGGGTTGGCAGACCTACCCTACGAGCAGTACTTC. Translation gives CSVEGLADLPYEQYF.